Ten or more counts support the clone carrying this TCR beta chain. This entry comes from a study of identical twins. Unique molecular identifiers were present on the cDNA, which also gained a universal primer site by template switching. TCRdb re-called the 5' RACE reads through MiXCR, storing one row per CDR3 protein. The sample carries roughly 720,000 distinct CDR3 sequences, 18% recorded once. These sequences were also reported in another study, on T cells expressing NK-cell markers.

The material sequenced was PBMCs. The TCR originated in a woman aged 18-30 years in good health.

Written as DNA, the CDR3 is TGTGCCAGCAGCTTGGGTTTAGACCCTCTTGAGACCCAGTACTTC. This gives the protein CASSLGLDPLETQYF. This chain connects TRBV5-6 to TRBJ2-5; D gene ambiguous. Deletions cut 0 bases from V and 5 bases from J, with 14 bases between. Germline V CDR1 and CDR2: SGHDT, YYEEEE. This CDR3 is 15 amino acids long. Full variable domain (rest looked up from reference TRBV5-6 and TRBJ2-5): DAGVTQSPTHLIKTRGQQVTLRCSPKSGHDTVSWYQQALGQGPQFIFQYYEEEERQRGNFPDRFSGHQFPNYSSELNVNALLLGDSALYLCASSLGLDPLETQYFGPGTRLLVL.